This T cell receptor (beta chain) appears in the sequencing data of a study of cytomegalovirus exposure and HLA in healthy donors. General observations from the study: A few CMV-associated chains proved CMV antigen-specific in vitro. The only immune exposure information that was available was CMV serostatus.

Comment on this clone: Its antigen is not identified. One end of the junction does not line up with germline, which may come from a read error.

The CDR3 is made up of 15 amino acids. From germline, CDR1 is LNHNV and CDR2 YYDKDF (reference sequence). Primers: 60 Vbeta forward and 13 Jbeta reverse. Per the authors' pipeline: Later work found approximately 80 million unique TCR beta chains, with roughly 11 million shared. Sequencing was performed with immunoSEQ multiplex PCR; in TCRdb, only in-frame clones are kept and a portion is missing. That table furnishes V, J and clone size, whereas the DNA furnished D and trimming. Of approximately 110,000 clones listed, around three quarters are singletons. This chain links TRBV15 with TRBJ2-7, with TRBD2 matching 12 bases. This clonotype originated in a woman in her 40s in good health and CMV-seropositive. Sample: PBMCs. Here the CDR3 reads CATGRARTSGIEQYF. DNA of the CDR3: TGTGCCACCGGCAGGGCCCGGACTAGCGGGATCGAGCAGTACTTC.